Presented here are 14 T cell receptor beta chains from one specimen sequenced in a study of CD8+CD57+ T cells in acquired aplastic anemia. It was genomic DNA that served as the template for profiling TCR beta VDJ and CDR3. MiXCR was run by TCRdb on the reads, yielding one entry per CDR3 protein. The sample yields approximately 260,000 distinct CDR3 sequences, 82% seen once. Sequencing involved patients with CD8+CD57+ cell expansion previously shown by flow cytometry. The specimen was sorted CD4+, CD8+, or CD8+CD57+ T cells (not recorded which) from PBMCs. The origin of the receptors is a human donor with aplastic anemia.

About this clonotype itself: An end of the junction does not agree with germline; a read error may underlie this. The rearrangement links TRBV7-9 to TRBJ2-5, with 9 bases matching TRBD2. Germline V gives CDR1 SEHNR, CDR2 FQNEAQ (reference sequence). This CDR3 contains 14 residues. CDR3 nucleotides: TGTGCCAGCAGCAGACAAAGCAGCGGGGGGACCGAGGAGTTC. Translation: CASSRQSSGGTEEF.

The rearrangement links TRBV7-8 to TRBJ2-1; 7 bases agree with TRBD1. V was clipped by 1 base and J by 7 bases; unmatched bases: 10. The CDR3 is 16 amino acids. CDR1 SGHVS and CDR2 FQNEAQ come from the germline V gene. The CDR3 DNA is TGTGCCAGCAGCTTAGAGGACAGGCCGAGTAAGAATGAGCAGTTCTTC. This codes for CASSLEDRPSKNEQFF.

This chain links TRBV2 with TRBJ2-7; D possibly corresponds to TRBD2 (6 bases). CDR3 size: 13 residues. Trimming removed 6 bases at V and 2 bases at J, with 11 bases between. Germline CDR1 and CDR2: SNHLY and FYNNEI. In nucleotides, the CDR3 is TGTGCCAGCAGCTACGGGGAGGCCTACGAGCAGTACTTC. Translating it yields CASSYGEAYEQYF.

As concerns this clonotype: Relative to the germline gene, one junction end is altered; a read error may explain this. This sequence joins TRBV7-8 and TRBJ2-1, with a tentative D call TRBD2 (6 bases). This CDR3 has 15 residues. Germline CDR1 and CDR2: SGHVS and FQNEAQ. CDR3 sequence (DNA): TGTGCTAGCAGTTTGGGGGGAGGTCCCTATACTGAGCATTTCTTC. Its protein is CASSLGGGPYTEHFF.

This clonotype has a count of ten or more. DNA of the CDR3: TGCGCCAGCAGCACGGGGGGGCTTAGATTCGAGCAGTACTTC. Encoded protein: CASSTGGLRFEQYF. The rearrangement joins TRBV5-1 to TRBJ2-7, with 8 positions matching TRBD2. The germline CDR1 and CDR2 sequences are SGHRS and YFSETQ. This CDR3 spans 14 amino acids. V shed 4 bases and J 6 bases; nucleotides not matched to a gene: 9.

V and J are TRBV5-5 and TRBJ2-1, with 7 nucleotides matching TRBD1. This CDR3 spans 15 amino acids. CDR1 is SGHKS and CDR2 is YYEKEE in the germline V gene (reference sequence). V shed 0 bases, J shed 2 bases, and the junction held 2 bases outside the gene matches. The CDR3: CASSLDRGTYNEQFF. The CDR3 bases are TGTGCCAGCAGCTTGGACAGGGGCACCTACAATGAGCAGTTCTTC.

This clonotype was seen a single time. The chain couples TRBV2 to TRBJ2-5; 7 bases map to TRBD1. V lost 6 bases, J lost 4 bases, and 11 bases stayed unmatched. There are 15 residues in the CDR3. Per the germline V gene, CDR1 is SNHLY and CDR2 is FYNNEI. As DNA, the CDR3 is TGTGCCAGCAGCGGGGCGGACCGACAGGGAGAGACCCAGTACTTC. Translation gives CASSGADRQGETQYF.

CDR3 region: CASNERTGLTTDTQYF. CDR3 DNA: TGTGCCAGCAACGAACGGACAGGGTTGACCACAGATACGCAGTATTTT. The V call is TRBV6-2 or TRBV6-3, the J call TRBJ2-3; 8 nucleotides align to TRBD1. CDR3 length: 16 residues. The V and J ends lost 7 bases and 2 bases, in that order; junction bases with no gene match: 11. The germline V gene encodes CDR1 MNHEY and CDR2 SVGEGT.

This clonotype was observed a few times. This chain links TRBV7-8 with TRBJ1-3; no clear D. The CDR3 totals 15 residues. Trimming took 0 bases from V and 16 from J, leaving 22 bases between them. Germline V gene data show CDR1 as SGHVS and CDR2 as FQNEAQ. This CDR3 is CASSLAGGPDTQNYF. The CDR3 DNA reads TGTGCCAGCAGCTTAGCGGGAGGTCCCGATACCCAGAATTATTTT.

This clonotype was recorded a few times. This could be a read error, since a much larger clone is one nucleotide away. The rearrangement joins TRBV7-8 to TRBJ1-2; the match to TRBD1 covers 7 bases. The CDR3 totals 16 residues. Germline loops: CDR1 SGHVS, CDR2 FQNEAQ. V lost 3 bases and J lost 10; bases outside the gene matches: 17. For the CDR3, the DNA is TGTGCCAGCAGCTTTCATCCAGGCGGGACAGCCCTTTCCTACACCTTC. It encodes CASSFHPGGTALSYTF.

Comments on this clonotype: This may stem from a read error, because a much larger clone lies one nucleotide away. The CDR3 end shows no conserved phenylalanine or tryptophan, and so a read error is likely. No DNA is shown, since the ends of the CDR3 on it are uncertain; the CDR3 is the one TCRdb lists. The CDR3 loop reads CASSVGGQSTDTH. The chain couples TRBV9 to TRBJ2-3; TRBD1, the table's D call, lacks a check against the DNA. Including both end residues, the CDR3 is 13 amino acids long. Germline CDR1 reads SGDLS; CDR2 reads YYNGEE.

In regard to this clonotype: At one end the junction does not follow the germline gene, possibly because of a read error. The V and J genes are TRBV7-2 and TRBJ2-3; TRBD2 aligns across 7 bases. The CDR3 length is 13 residues. Germline CDR1 reads SGHTA; CDR2 reads FQGNSA. The CDR3 coding sequence is TGTGCCAGCAGCGAGGGAGGGAGCGCCACGCAGTACTTT. This codes for CASSEGGSATQYF.

In regard to this clonotype: Because the CDR3 is missing its conserved closing phenylalanine or tryptophan, this is likely a read error. The limits of the CDR3 on the DNA are not certain, so only TCRdb's listed CDR3 is given. CDR3 residues: CASSQGHGGNYAY. The gene calls are TRBV7-2 and TRBJ1-2; the table calls TRBD1, which could not be checked here. Inclusive of both ends, the CDR3 amounts to 13 amino acids. The germline CDR1 and CDR2 sequences are SGHTA and FQGNSA.

V and J are TRBV7-8 and TRBJ2-7; possible D gene TRBD2, 6 bases. The CDR3 is 18 amino acids. The germline CDR1 and CDR2 sequences are SGHVS and FQNEAQ. The V and J ends lost 0 bases and 4 bases respectively, with 22 bases between them. CDR3 loop: CASSLAGGRAAQYYEQYV. The CDR3 DNA follows: TGTGCCAGCAGCTTAGCGGGAGGCCGCGCAGCCCAGTATTACGAGCAGTACGTC.